Below are 27 T cell receptor beta chains sequenced from a single sample in a study of multiple sclerosis patients with progressive multifocal leukoencephalopathy (dated by TCRdb to between 2018 and 2021). This sample's time point label indicates: before natalizumab initiation. The library was obtained by the immunoSEQ multiplex PCR assay. The immuneACCESS repertoire file appears here via TCRdb, limited to in-frame rearrangements. These files lack a portion of the clones; in checked studies, under half of the deficit traces to unresolved V genes, and the cause of the others is not known. In all, the sample holds more than 25,000 clones, and around 89% of those were seen once. Under 1.2% of the sample lies in the top ten. Material for sequencing was PBMCs. These receptors came from a human donor with multiple sclerosis.

The CDR3 loop is CASSEYYLIQAADTQYF. The DNA of the CDR3 is TGCGCCAGCAGTGAGTACTACTTGATTCAAGCAGCAGATACGCAGTATTTT. This chain links TRBV10-2 with TRBJ2-3; D call uncertain. Looked up from germline, CDR1 is WSHSY and CDR2 is SAAADI. The CDR3 totals 17 residues. Trimming stripped 1 base from V and 4 bases from J, with 18 bases between.

The rearrangement uses TRBV29-1 and TRBJ2-1; no reliable D call. The CDR3 has 13 residues. From germline, CDR1 is SQVTM and CDR2 ANQGSEA. CDR3 region: CSAEGMEVNEQFF. The CDR3 bases are TGCAGTGCGGAAGGGATGGAAGTTAATGAGCAGTTCTTC.

This sequence joins TRBV5-1 and TRBJ1-4, with 9 bases identical to TRBD1. This CDR3 contains 14 residues. Per germline, CDR1 SGHRS and CDR2 YFSETQ. V dropped 0 bases and J dropped 6; count of bases not matched to a gene: 0. This CDR3 reads CASSLGTGDEKLFF. CDR3 DNA: TGCGCCAGCAGCTTGGGGACAGGGGATGAAAAACTGTTTTTT.

The chain carries TRBV4-1 and TRBJ1-6; D not resolved. Germline V lookup: CDR1 MGHRA, CDR2 YSYEKL. V was pared by 0 bases and J by 9 bases, with 15 bases between. This CDR3 is 16 amino acids long. As DNA, the CDR3 is TGCGCCAGCAGCCAAGATCAGGTGGCGAGGAGTTCACCCCTCCACTTT. Translated, it gives CASSQDQVARSSPLHF.

The gene calls are TRBV5-4 and TRBJ1-2; D is uncertain. CDR3 size: 14 residues. Germline lookup yields CDR1 SGHNT and CDR2 YYREEE (reference sequence). Trimming removed 4 bases from V and 0 bases from J, with 10 bases in between. The CDR3 here is CASSLSGANYGYTF. The CDR3 DNA reads as TGTGCCAGCAGCCTATCCGGGGCTAACTATGGCTACACCTTC.

The count of this clone is one. This sequence joins TRBV6-5 and TRBJ2-7; D is possibly TRBD2 (6 bases). V gave up 6 bases and J gave up 3 bases, with 12 bases separating them. The V gene's germline CDR1 is MNHEY and CDR2 SVGAGI. CDR3 length: 13 residues. CDR3 amino acids: CASRMAGNYEQYF. CDR3 nucleotide sequence: TGTGCCAGCAGGATGGCGGGGAACTACGAGCAGTACTTC.

CDR3 sequence: CASSLEGSVYTF. The CDR3 coding sequence is TGTGCCAGCAGCTTAGAGGGGTCGGTCTACACCTTC. V is TRBV11-2 and J is TRBJ1-2; D is unresolved. CDR1 and CDR2 from the germline V gene are SGHAT and FQNNGV. Trimming stripped 0 bases from V and 10 bases from J, with 9 bases between. The CDR3 totals 12 residues. The whole variable domain, remainder taken from reference TRBV11-2 and TRBJ1-2, is EAGVAQSPRYKIIEKRQSVAFWCNPISGHATLYWYQQILGQGPKLLIQFQNNGVVDDSQLPKDRFSAERLKGVDSTLKIQPAKLEDSAVYLCASSLEGSVYTFGSGTRLTVV.

The chain joins TRBV5-1 to TRBJ2-7; D might be TRBD2 (7 bases). V lost 7 bases to trimming and J lost 2 bases, with 16 bases between them. This CDR3 has 14 residues. Germline loops: CDR1 SGHRS, CDR2 YFSETQ. The CDR3 nucleotides are TGCGCCAGCTCATCTGTAGGGGGGGCCTACGAGCAGTACTTC. Translation: CASSSVGGAYEQYF.

The J gene is TRBJ2-1, the V gene TRBV27; 8 bases line up with TRBD2. CDR3 length equals 15 residues. The germline V gene encodes CDR1 MNHEY and CDR2 SMNVEV (reference sequence). Losses at the gene ends were 8 bases for V and 7 bases for J; bases not matched to a gene: 13. The CDR3 DNA sequence: TGTGCCAGCCAACCGTCCGGGGGGGCGTGGAATGAGCAGTTCTTC. It yields the protein CASQPSGGAWNEQFF.

Turning to this clone: The sample has other DNA sequences that encode this CDR3 too. The chain employs TRBV21-1 and TRBJ2-7; the DNA was not used to check the table's D call, TRBD2. TRBV21-1 is assigned pseudogene status. The CDR3 has 14 amino acids. CDR3 region: CASSKANALRQQYF. The CDR3, as DNA: TGCGCCAGCAGCAAAGCTAATGCGCTGAGGCAGCAGTACTTC.

This chain connects TRBV5-1 to TRBJ1-4; D is undetermined. The CDR3 is 13 residues long. V was trimmed by 1 base and J by 7 bases, leaving 8 bases between them. Germline V gives CDR1 SGHRS, CDR2 YFSETQ. The CDR3 coding sequence is TGCGCCAGCAGCTTGAGGTATGGTGAAAAACTGTTTTTT. Its protein is CASSLRYGEKLFF.

This sequence joins TRBV10-3 and TRBJ1-2; 8 nucleotides align to TRBD1. J was trimmed by 2 bases and V by 6 bases; bases with no gene match: 8. Germline lookup yields CDR1 ENHRY and CDR2 SYGVKD. The CDR3 runs to 15 residues. The CDR3 loop is CAIRPGTGLNYGYTF. The DNA of the CDR3 is TGTGCCATCAGACCCGGGACAGGCTTGAACTATGGCTACACCTTC.

This rearrangement joins TRBV5-6 to TRBJ2-5; 12 bases agree with TRBD1. The CDR3 consists of 16 residues. Unmatched junction bases numbered 5, after V lost 4 bases and J lost 1 base. Per the germline V gene, CDR1 is SGHDT and CDR2 is YYEEEE. In nucleotides, the CDR3 is TGTGCCAGCAGCCCCCGGGACAGGGGGCCCCAAGAGACCCAGTACTTC. It encodes CASSPRDRGPQETQYF.

This chain connects TRBV7-2 to TRBJ2-7, with 8 bases lining up with TRBD1. Germline V gene sequence: CDR1 SGHTA, CDR2 FQGNSA. This CDR3 is built from 14 residues. With 4 bases clipped from V and 6 bases from J, the junction kept 8 bases outside the gene matches. The CDR3 DNA follows: TGTGCCAGCAGCTATTCAACAGGGACAGGCGAGCAGTACTTC. Residues: CASSYSTGTGEQYF.

This chain uses TRBV28 with TRBJ1-6; D call uncertain. V was clipped by 5 bases and J by 0 bases, with 8 bases between them. The V gene's germline CDR1 is MDHEN and CDR2 SYDVKM. The CDR3 consists of 15 residues. The CDR3 region is CASSPVGSYNSPLHF. The CDR3 DNA is TGTGCCAGCAGTCCGGTTGGCTCCTATAATTCACCCCTCCACTTT.

In this sample, this clone turned up once. This chain connects TRBV6-1 to TRBJ1-1, with TRBD1 as a possible D gene (6 bases). The germline CDR1 and CDR2 sequences are MNHNS and SASEGT. The CDR3 totals 14 residues. V lost 8 bases to trimming and J lost 0 bases, with 13 bases between them. The CDR3 loop is CASQGTSMNTEAFF. The CDR3 coding sequence is TGTGCCAGCCAGGGGACATCCATGAACACTGAAGCTTTCTTT.

This clone was seen a handful of times. This rearrangement joins TRBV6-1 to TRBJ1-1; 10 nucleotides match TRBD1. This CDR3 is 15 amino acids long. Germline trimming cut 6 bases from V and 5 bases from J; bases unmatched to any gene: 9. Germline V gene sequence: CDR1 MNHNS, CDR2 SASEGT. CDR3 DNA: TGTGCCAGCAGCCGCCGGGACAGGGGCAATACTGAAGCTTTCTTT. Protein sequence: CASSRRDRGNTEAFF.

The chain carries TRBV11-2 and TRBJ2-5; D is uncertain. From germline, CDR1 is SGHAT and CDR2 FQNNGV. This CDR3 is built from 14 residues. Trimming shortened V by 3 bases and J by 5 bases, and 13 bases separated the two germline ends. The DNA for the CDR3 is TGTGCCAGCAGCTTGGAGCCGCACCTGGAGACCCAGTACTTC. Its protein is CASSLEPHLETQYF.

The sample holds a few counts of this clone. The V gene is TRBV30, the J gene TRBJ2-7; TRBD2 aligns across 8 bases. This CDR3 spans 13 amino acids. CDR1 and CDR2 (germline): GTSNPN, SVGIG (reference sequence). CDR3 DNA: TGTGCTTGGGCCGGGGGGGGCTCCTACGAGCAGTACTTC. This codes for CAWAGGGSYEQYF.

The genes are TRBV5-6 and TRBJ2-7; weak D call: TRBD1 (6 bases). The CDR3 runs 13 residues. Trimming stripped 0 bases from V and 2 bases from J, with 6 bases between. Per germline, CDR1 SGHDT and CDR2 YYEEEE. The CDR3 sequence: CASSLGDTYEQYF. DNA of the CDR3: TGTGCCAGCAGCTTGGGGGACACCTACGAGCAGTACTTC.

V and J are TRBV4-1 and TRBJ2-5; TRBD1 matches at 7 bases. The DNA matches TRBJ2-7 better at its end, which makes the J call doubtful. Germline V gives CDR1 MGHRA, CDR2 YSYEKL. This CDR3 region has 15 residues. CDR3 DNA sequence: TGCGCCAGCAGCCAAGAGGGGGACAGTTCCTACGAGCAGTACTTC. The encoded protein is CASSQEGDSSYEQYF.

This chain uses TRBV10-1 with TRBJ2-5; D remains ambiguous. Near its end, the DNA agrees better with TRBJ2-7, so the J call may be wrong. From germline, CDR1 is WNHNN and CDR2 SYGVQD (reference sequence). This CDR3 is built from 12 residues. Written as DNA, the CDR3 is TGCGCCAGCAGCTCTGGGTTCTACGAGCAGTACTTC. It translates to CASSSGFYEQYF.

This chain connects TRBV13 to TRBJ2-7; no clear D gene. CDR3 length: 15 amino acids. Trimming shortened V by 3 bases and J by 5 bases, and 17 bases separated the two germline ends. Germline CDR1 and CDR2: PRHDT and FYEKMQ (reference sequence). CDR3 in DNA: TGTGCCAGCAGCTTGGGTCCTTTTTCGGGCCACGAGCAGTACTTC. Amino acid sequence: CASSLGPFSGHEQYF.

The CDR3 DNA follows: TGTGCCAGCAGCAAGAACACCGGGGAGCTGTTTTTT. Translation gives CASSKNTGELFF. This chain joins TRBV7-3 and TRBJ2-2; unclear D gene. Germline V gene data show CDR1 as SGHTA and CDR2 as FQGTGA. Trimming cost V 5 bases and J 1 base, with 2 bases left between them. The CDR3 loop spans 12 amino acids.

This clone was seen a single time. This rearrangement joins TRBV19 to TRBJ2-5, with 9 bases aligning to TRBD1. The V gene's germline CDR1 is LNHDA and CDR2 SQIVND (reference sequence). The J segment lost 5 bases and the V segment lost 9 bases, leaving 13 bases of the junction unmatched. The CDR3 contains 15 residues. CDR3 sequence: CASQDGQGLWETQYF. CDR3 coding DNA: TGTGCCAGCCAGGACGGACAGGGGCTGTGGGAGACCCAGTACTTC. The full variable domain, its missing parts supplied by reference TRBV19 and TRBJ2-5, is DGGITQSPKYLFRKEGQNVTLSCEQNLNHDAMYWYRQDPGQGLRLIYYSQIVNDFQKGDIAEGYSVSREKKESFPLTVTSAQKNPTAFYLCASQDGQGLWETQYFGPGTRLLVL.

This clone was counted once. The chain recombines TRBV5-1 with TRBJ2-1; 7 bases are a match to TRBD1. This CDR3 spans 15 amino acids. Losses at the gene ends were 0 bases for V and 4 bases for J; bases not matched to a gene: 4. CDR1 and CDR2 (germline): SGHRS, YFSETQ. This chain's CDR3 is CASSLEGGQYNEQFF. The DNA for the CDR3 is TGCGCCAGCAGCTTGGAAGGGGGCCAATACAATGAGCAGTTCTTC. Filled out from reference TRBV5-1 and TRBJ2-1, the complete variable domain reads KAGVTQTPRYLIKTRGQQVTLSCSPISGHRSVSWYQQTPGQGLQFLFEYFSETQRNKGNFPGRFSGRQFSNSRSEMNVSTLELGDSALYLCASSLEGGQYNEQFFGPGTRLTVL.

This clone was observed once. CDR3 amino acids: CASSQKSGGRNSPLHF. CDR3 coding DNA: TGTGCCAGCAGCCAAAAATCCGGGGGGCGGAATTCACCCCTCCACTTT. V is TRBV14 and J is TRBJ1-6; TRBD1 might be the D (6 bases). CDR3 length: 16 amino acids. Germline V CDR1 and CDR2: SGHDN, FVKESK. V lost 2 bases to trimming and J lost 7 bases, with 15 bases between them. Full variable domain (remainder filled in from reference TRBV14 and TRBJ1-6): EAGVTQFPSHSVIEKGQTVTLRCDPISGHDNLYWYRRVMGKEIKFLLHFVKESKQDESGMPNNRFLAERTGGTYSTLKVQPAELEDSGVYFCASSQKSGGRNSPLHFGNGTRLTVT.